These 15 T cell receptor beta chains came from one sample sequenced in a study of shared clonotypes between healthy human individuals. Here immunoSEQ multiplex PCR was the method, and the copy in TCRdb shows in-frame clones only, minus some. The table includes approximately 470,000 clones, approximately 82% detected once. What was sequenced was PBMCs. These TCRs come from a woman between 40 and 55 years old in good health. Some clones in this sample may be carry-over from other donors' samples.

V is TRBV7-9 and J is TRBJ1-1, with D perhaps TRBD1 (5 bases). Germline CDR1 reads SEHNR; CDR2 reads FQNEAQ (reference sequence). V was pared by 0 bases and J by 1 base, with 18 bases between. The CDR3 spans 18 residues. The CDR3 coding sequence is TGTGCCAGCAGCTTAGCTATGTCAGGGAGAGGCCCGAACACTGAAGCTTTCTTT. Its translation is CASSLAMSGRGPNTEAFF.

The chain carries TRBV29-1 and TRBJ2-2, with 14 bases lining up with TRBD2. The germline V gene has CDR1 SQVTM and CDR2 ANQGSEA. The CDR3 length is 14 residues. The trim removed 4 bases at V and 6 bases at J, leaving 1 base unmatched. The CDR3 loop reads CSVVGLAGAGELFF. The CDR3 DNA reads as TGCAGCGTTGTGGGACTAGCGGGAGCCGGGGAGCTGTTTTTT.

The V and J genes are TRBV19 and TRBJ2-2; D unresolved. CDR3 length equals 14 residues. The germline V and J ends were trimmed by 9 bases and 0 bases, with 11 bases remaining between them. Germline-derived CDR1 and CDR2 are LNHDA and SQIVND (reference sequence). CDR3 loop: CASTSVANTGELFF. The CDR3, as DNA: TGTGCCAGCACGAGCGTCGCGAACACCGGGGAGCTGTTTTTT.

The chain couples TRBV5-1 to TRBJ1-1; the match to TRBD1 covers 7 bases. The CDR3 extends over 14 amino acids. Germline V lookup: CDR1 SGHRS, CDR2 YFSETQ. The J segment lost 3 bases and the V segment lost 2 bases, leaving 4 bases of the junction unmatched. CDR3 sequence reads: CASSFPDRDTEAFF. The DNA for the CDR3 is TGCGCCAGCAGCTTCCCCGACAGGGACACTGAAGCTTTCTTT.

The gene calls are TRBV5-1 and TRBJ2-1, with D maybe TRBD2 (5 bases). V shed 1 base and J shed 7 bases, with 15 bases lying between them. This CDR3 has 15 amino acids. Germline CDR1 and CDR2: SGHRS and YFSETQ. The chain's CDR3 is CASSLWEMGLNEQFF. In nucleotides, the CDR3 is TGCGCCAGCAGCTTGTGGGAGATGGGTCTAAATGAGCAGTTCTTC.

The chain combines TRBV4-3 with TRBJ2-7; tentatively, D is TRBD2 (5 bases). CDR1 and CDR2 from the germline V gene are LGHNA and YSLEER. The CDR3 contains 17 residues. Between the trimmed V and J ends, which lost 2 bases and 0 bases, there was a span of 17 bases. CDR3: CASSQTYLADSSYEQYF. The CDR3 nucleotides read TGCGCCAGCAGCCAAACCTACCTAGCAGATAGCTCCTACGAGCAGTACTTC.

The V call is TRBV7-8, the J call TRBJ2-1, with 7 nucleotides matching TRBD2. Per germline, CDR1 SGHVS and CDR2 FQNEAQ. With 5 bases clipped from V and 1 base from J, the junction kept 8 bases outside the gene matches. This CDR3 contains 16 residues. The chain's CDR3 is CASSPRRESSYNEQFF. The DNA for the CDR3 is TGTGCCAGCAGCCCTCGGCGGGAGAGTTCCTACAATGAGCAGTTCTTC.

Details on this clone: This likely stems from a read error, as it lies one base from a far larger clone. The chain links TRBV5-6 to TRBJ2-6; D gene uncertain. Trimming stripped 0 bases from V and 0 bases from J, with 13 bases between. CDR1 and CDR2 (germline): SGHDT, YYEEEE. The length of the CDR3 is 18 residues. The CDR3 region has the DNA TGTGCCAGCAGCTTGGGCGTTGTAGATACCTCTGGGGCCAACGTCCTGACTTTC. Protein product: CASSLGVVDTSGANVLTF. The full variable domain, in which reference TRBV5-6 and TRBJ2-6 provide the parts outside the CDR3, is DAGVTQSPTHLIKTRGQQVTLRCSPKSGHDTVSWYQQALGQGPQFIFQYYEEEERQRGNFPDRFSGHQFPNYSSELNVNALLLGDSALYLCASSLGVVDTSGANVLTFGAGSRLTVL.

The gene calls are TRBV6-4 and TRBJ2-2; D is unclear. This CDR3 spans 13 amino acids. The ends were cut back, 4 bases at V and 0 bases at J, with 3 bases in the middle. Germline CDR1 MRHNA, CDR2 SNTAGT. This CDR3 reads CASSAANTGELFF. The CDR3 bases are TGTGCCAGCAGTGCCGCGAACACCGGGGAGCTGTTTTTT.

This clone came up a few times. The CDR3 spells CAWSVRGVGEQFF. The CDR3 nucleotides are TGTGCCTGGAGTGTAAGAGGGGTGGGTGAGCAGTTCTTC. The genes are TRBV30 and TRBJ2-1, with D possibly called TRBD1 or TRBD2 (5 bases each). Trimming left V 0 bases short and J 9 bases short, with 12 bases between. The CDR3 is 13 residues long. Germline V gives CDR1 GTSNPN, CDR2 SVGIG (reference sequence). The complete variable domain, with remaining parts taken from reference TRBV30 and TRBJ2-1, reads SQTIHQWPATLVQPVGSPLSLECTVEGTSNPNLYWYRQAAGRGLQLLFYSVGIGQISSEVPQNLSASRPQDRQFILSSKKLLLSDSGFYLCAWSVRGVGEQFFGPGTRLTVL.

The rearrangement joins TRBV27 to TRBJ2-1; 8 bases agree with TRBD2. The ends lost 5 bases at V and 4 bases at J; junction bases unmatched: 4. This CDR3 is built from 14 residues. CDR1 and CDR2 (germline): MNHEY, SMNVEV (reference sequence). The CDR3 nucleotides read TGTGCCAGCAGTGTACGGGAGGGGTACAATGAGCAGTTCTTC. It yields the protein CASSVREGYNEQFF.

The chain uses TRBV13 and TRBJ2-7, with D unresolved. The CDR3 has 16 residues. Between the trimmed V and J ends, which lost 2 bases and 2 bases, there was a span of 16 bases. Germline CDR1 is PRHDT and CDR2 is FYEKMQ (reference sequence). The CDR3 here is CASSLITGRNTYEQYF. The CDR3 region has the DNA TGTGCCAGCAGCTTAATCACCGGCAGGAATACCTACGAGCAGTACTTC. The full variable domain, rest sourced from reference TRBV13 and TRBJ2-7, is AAGVIQSPRHLIKEKRETATLKCYPIPRHDTVYWYQQGPGQDPQFLISFYEKMQSDKGSIPDRFSAQQFSDYHSELNMSSLELGDSALYFCASSLITGRNTYEQYFGPGTRLTVT.

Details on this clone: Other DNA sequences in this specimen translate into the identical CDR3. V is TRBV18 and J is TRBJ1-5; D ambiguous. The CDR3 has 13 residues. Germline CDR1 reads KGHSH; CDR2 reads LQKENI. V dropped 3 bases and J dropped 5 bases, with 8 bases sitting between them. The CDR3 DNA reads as TGTGCCAGCTCACCGCACACCGATCAGCCCCAGCATTTT. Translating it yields CASSPHTDQPQHF.

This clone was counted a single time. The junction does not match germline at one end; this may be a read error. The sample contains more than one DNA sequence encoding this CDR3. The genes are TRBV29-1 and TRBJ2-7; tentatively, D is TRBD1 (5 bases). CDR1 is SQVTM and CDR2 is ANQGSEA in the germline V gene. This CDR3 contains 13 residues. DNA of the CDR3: TGCAGCGTTAATAAGACAGATACCTACGAGCAGTATTTC. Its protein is CSVNKTDTYEQYF.

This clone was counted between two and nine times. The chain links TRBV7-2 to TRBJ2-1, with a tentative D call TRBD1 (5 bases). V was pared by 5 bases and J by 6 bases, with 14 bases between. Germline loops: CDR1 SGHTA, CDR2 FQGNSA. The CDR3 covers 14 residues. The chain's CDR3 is CASSPGSRSNEQFF. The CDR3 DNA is TGTGCCAGCAGCCCAGGGTCCCGGTCCAATGAGCAGTTCTTC.